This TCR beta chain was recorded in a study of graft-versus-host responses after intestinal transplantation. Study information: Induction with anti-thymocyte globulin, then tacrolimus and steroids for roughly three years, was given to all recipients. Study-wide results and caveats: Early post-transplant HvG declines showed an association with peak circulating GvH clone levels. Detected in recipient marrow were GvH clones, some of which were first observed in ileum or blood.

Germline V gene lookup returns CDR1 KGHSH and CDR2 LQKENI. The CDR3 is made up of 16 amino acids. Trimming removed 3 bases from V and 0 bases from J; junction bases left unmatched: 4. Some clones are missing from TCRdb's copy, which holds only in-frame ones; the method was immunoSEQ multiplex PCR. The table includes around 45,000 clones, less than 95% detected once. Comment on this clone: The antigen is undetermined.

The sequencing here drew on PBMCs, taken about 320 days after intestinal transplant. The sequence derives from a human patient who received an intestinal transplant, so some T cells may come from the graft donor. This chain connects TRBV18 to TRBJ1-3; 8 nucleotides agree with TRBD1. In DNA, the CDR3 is TGTGCCAGCTCACCCGGAACAGGGGGCTCTGGAAACACCATATATTTT. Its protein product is CASSPGTGGSGNTIYF.